The rows below give T cell receptor beta chains drawn from one sample of a study of blood T cell repertoires in COVID-19. Profiling relied on immunoSEQ multiplex PCR, and the TCRdb table lists in-frame clones only, not all of them. The repertoire holds almost 250,000 clones, approximately 90% seen once, with 4.1% in the top ten. Material for sequencing was PBMCs or T cells enriched from blood (not recorded which). These receptors originate from a woman in her thirties who had recovered from COVID-19. CDR3s include the opening cysteine and the closing phenylalanine or tryptophan. The D gene is left open where the match is weak. Expanded clones are given a class, and other clones once, few, many or no size at all.

V gene,clone size,D gene,J gene,CDR3 DNA,CDR3 protein
TRBV7-8,NA,TRBD1,TRBJ1-1,TGTGCCAGCAGACGGGACAGGGATGGCACTGAAGCTTTCTTT,CASRRDRDGTEAFF
TRBV19,NA,TRBD2,TRBJ2-1,TGTGCCAGTACGTTCGGACTAGCGGGAGGGCCTTGGGTGTTCTTC,CASTFGLAGGPWVFF
TRBV6-4,NA,NA,TRBJ1-2,TGTGCCAGCAGTGAGTCAGGGGTATATGGCTACACCTTC,CASSESGVYGYTF
TRBV18,NA,TRBD1,TRBJ1-4,TGTGCCAGCTCACCATCGCCAGGGGGGATAACTAATGAAAAACTGTTTTTT,CASSPSPGGITNEKLFF
TRBV5-6,NA,TRBD1,TRBJ2-5,TGTGCCAGCAGCTTGCAGGGGGAGATCGGAACCCAGTACTTC,CASSLQGEIGTQYF
TRBV6-5,NA,NA,TRBJ1-6,TGTGCCAGCAGTTTCCGGGAGCAGGGACCTTCACCCCTCCACTTT,CASSFREQGPSPLHF
TRBV5-1,NA,NA,TRBJ1-2,TGCGCCAGCAGCTTGGGAGGGGAGGTCTATGGCTACACCTTC,CASSLGGEVYGYTF
TRBV7-9,NA,TRBD2,TRBJ2-5,TGTGCCAGCAGCTTAGCGGCGGGAGTGGGGGGAACGCAAGAGACCCAGTACTTC,CASSLAAGVGGTQETQYF
TRBV7-2,few,NA,TRBJ2-1,TGTGCCAGCAGCTTACACAGCGGGTCCTACAATGAGCAGTTCTTC,CASSLHSGSYNEQFF
TRBV9,NA,NA,TRBJ1-1,TGTGCCAGCAGCGTAGGTGGCACAAACACTGAAGCTTTCTTT,CASSVGGTNTEAFF
TRBV24-1,NA,TRBD1,TRBJ1-2,TGTGCCACCAGTGCCCCTAACAGGGGCCGGTATGGCTACACCTTC,CATSAPNRGRYGYTF
TRBV29-1,NA,NA,TRBJ1-1,TGCAGCGTTGAACCGAGGATGAACACTGAAGCTTTCTTT,CSVEPRMNTEAFF
TRBV7-8,NA,NA,TRBJ2-3,TGTGCCAGCAGCCAATACACAGATACGCAGTATTTT,CASSQYTDTQYF
TRBV7-9,NA,NA,TRBJ1-2,TGTGCCAGCAGCCCGGAAGGCGGGGCAGAAGGCTACACCTTC,CASSPEGGAEGYTF
TRBV6-5,NA,TRBD1,TRBJ1-1,TGTGCCAGCAACGACAGGGTGGCTTCTGAAGCTTTCTTT,CASNDRVASEAFF
TRBV19,NA,NA,TRBJ1-1,TGTGCCAGTAGTCAACAGAGCAACACTGAAGCTTTCTTT,CASSQQSNTEAFF
TRBV2,NA,NA,TRBJ1-1,TGTGCCAGCAGGACAGGCGCGAACACTGAAGCTTTCTTT,CASRTGANTEAFF
TRBV7-6,NA,TRBD2,TRBJ2-3,TGTGCCAGCAGCTCCCTTAGCGGGAGAACCGATACGCAGTATTTT,CASSSLSGRTDTQYF
TRBV7-2,NA,NA,TRBJ1-5,TGTGCCAGCAGCTTAAACGTGGCTAATCAGCCCCAGCATTTT,CASSLNVANQPQHF
TRBV15,NA,TRBD2,TRBJ2-5,TGTGCCACCAGCAGGGACTCAATAGCGGGACCACGCCAAGAGACCCAGTACTTC,CATSRDSIAGPRQETQYF
TRBV6-4,NA,NA,TRBJ2-3,TGTGCCAGCAGTGAGACCCCAGGGGTTACAGATACGCAGTATTTT,CASSETPGVTDTQYF
TRBV15,NA,TRBD1,TRBJ1-1,TGTGCCACCAGCAGAGATTTTAGTCAGGACAGGAAAATGAACACTGAAGCTTTCTTT,CATSRDFSQDRKMNTEAFF
TRBV5-5,NA,NA,TRBJ1-1,TGTGCCAGCAGCTTGGTTGAACTAATAAACACTGAAGCTTTCTTT,CASSLVELINTEAFF
TRBV19,NA,TRBD1,TRBJ1-1,TGTGCCAGTAGTATAGCCTTAAGTATAGGCAGGGGGACCGCTTTCTTT,CASSIALSIGRGTAFF
TRBV29-1,NA,NA,TRBJ1-2,TGCAGCGTTGATCAGGGCTACACCTTC,CSVDQGYTF
TRBV28,once,NA,TRBJ2-3,TGTGCCAGCAGATACAGGTTTGGAGATACGCAGTATTTT,CASRYRFGDTQYF
TRBV28,once,TRBD1,TRBJ1-1,TGTGCCGCCCACGGGACAGGGTACACTGAAGCTTTCTTT,CAAHGTGYTEAFF
TRBV9,NA,TRBD2,TRBJ2-1,TGTGCCAGCAGCGTAGACGCTCAGCGGGAGAGCAATGAGCAGTTCTTC,CASSVDAQRESNEQFF
TRBV2,NA,NA,TRBJ2-5,TGTGCCAGCAGTTATAGTAGGGGTCGAGAGACCCAGTACTTC,CASSYSRGRETQYF
TRBV29-1,few,NA,TRBJ2-3,TGCAGCGCCGGCGGTGGAGGGGGGGCTCGCACAGATACGCAGTATTTT,CSAGGGGGARTDTQYF
TRBV11-1,NA,TRBD1,TRBJ1-1,TGTGCCAGCAGCAAGGGACAGGGGGCGAGGGACACTGAAGCTTTCTTT,CASSKGQGARDTEAFF
TRBV23-1,NA,TRBD1,TRBJ1-5,TGCGCCAGCAGTCCGCCGACGACACAGGGGGCGAGTCGATGTTTT,CASSPPTTQGASRCF
TRBV6-2/TRBV6-3,NA,NA,TRBJ1-5,TGTGCCAGCAGCCCTCGGGGTCAGCCCCAGCATTTT,CASSPRGQPQHF
TRBV18,NA,NA,TRBJ2-7,TGTGCCAGCTCACCACCGGCGGGACAGCGTGACCCCTACGAGCAGTACTTC,CASSPPAGQRDPYEQYF
TRBV4-3,NA,NA,TRBJ2-1,TGCGCCAGCAGCCAAGATTCGGGTCCCTGGAGCTCCTACAATGAGCAGTTCTTC,CASSQDSGPWSSYNEQFF
TRBV19,NA,TRBD1,TRBJ1-1,TGTGCCAGTTCGACAGGGGGCGGACTTCAGAACACTGAAGCTTTCTTT,CASSTGGGLQNTEAFF
TRBV13,few,NA,TRBJ1-4,TGTGCCAGCAGCCTCAAACAGGGAAGGACTGAAAAACTGTTTTTT,CASSLKQGRTEKLFF
TRBV3-1/TRBV3-2,NA,NA,TRBJ1-1,TGTGCCAGCAGCCAAGAGGTTGCGACGGGAGAAGCTTTCTTT,CASSQEVATGEAFF
TRBV9,NA,NA,TRBJ2-5,TGTGCCAGCAGCGTAGAGGGAGGAGGGGGCCTCCAAGAGACCCAGTACTTC,CASSVEGGGGLQETQYF
TRBV6-1,NA,NA,TRBJ2-4,TGTGCCAGCAGTGATGGAGAGGCCGGAAACATTCAGTACTTC,CASSDGEAGNIQYF
TRBV4-1,NA,NA,TRBJ1-5,TGCGCCAGCAGCCAAGATTGGCAAACCTACGGGAATCAGCCCCAGCATTTT,CASSQDWQTYGNQPQHF
TRBV6-5,NA,TRBD1,TRBJ1-4,TGTGCCAGTAGGGGGCTAGGTGAAAAACTGTTTTTT,CASRGLGEKLFF